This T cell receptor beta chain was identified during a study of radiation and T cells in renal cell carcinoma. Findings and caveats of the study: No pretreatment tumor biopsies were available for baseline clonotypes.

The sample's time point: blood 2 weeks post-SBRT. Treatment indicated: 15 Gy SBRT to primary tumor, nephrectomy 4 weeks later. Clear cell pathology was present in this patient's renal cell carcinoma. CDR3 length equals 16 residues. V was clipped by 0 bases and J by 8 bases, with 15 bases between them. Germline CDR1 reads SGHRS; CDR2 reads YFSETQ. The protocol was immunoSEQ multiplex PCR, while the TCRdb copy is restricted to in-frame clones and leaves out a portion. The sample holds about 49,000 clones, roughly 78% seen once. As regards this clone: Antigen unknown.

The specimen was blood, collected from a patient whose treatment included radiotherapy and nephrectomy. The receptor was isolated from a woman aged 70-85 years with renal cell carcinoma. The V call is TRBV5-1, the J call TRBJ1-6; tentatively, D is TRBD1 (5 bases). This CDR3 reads CASSLAQGGVDSPLHF. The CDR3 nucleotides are TGCGCCAGCAGCTTGGCCCAGGGCGGGGTGGATTCACCCCTCCACTTT.